The T cell receptor (beta chain) under discussion was sequenced for a study of T cell changes during pregnancy in multiple sclerosis. The germline gives CDR1 SGHRS, CDR2 YFSETQ. The V and J ends lost 0 bases and 6 bases respectively, with 7 bases between them. The CDR3 contains 14 residues. TCRdb's table, derived via immunoSEQ multiplex PCR, lists solely in-frame clones and lacks some. The sample has tens of thousands of clones, 91% seen once. This clone showed up just a few times. This chain uses TRBV5-1 with TRBJ1-6; no clear D gene. The sequence derives from a female donor in good health, enrolled as a control in a pregnancy study. This material consisted of CD4+ T cells from peripheral blood mononuclear cells, taken in the third trimester of pregnancy. The CDR3 region has the DNA TGCGCCAGCAGCTTGGGACTTACTAATTCACCCCTCCACTTT. This encodes CASSLGLTNSPLHF. Full variable domain (rest looked up from reference TRBV5-1 and TRBJ1-6): KAGVTQTPRYLIKTRGQQVTLSCSPISGHRSVSWYQQTPGQGLQFLFEYFSETQRNKGNFPGRFSGRQFSNSRSEMNVSTLELGDSALYLCASSLGLTNSPLHFGNGTRLTVT.